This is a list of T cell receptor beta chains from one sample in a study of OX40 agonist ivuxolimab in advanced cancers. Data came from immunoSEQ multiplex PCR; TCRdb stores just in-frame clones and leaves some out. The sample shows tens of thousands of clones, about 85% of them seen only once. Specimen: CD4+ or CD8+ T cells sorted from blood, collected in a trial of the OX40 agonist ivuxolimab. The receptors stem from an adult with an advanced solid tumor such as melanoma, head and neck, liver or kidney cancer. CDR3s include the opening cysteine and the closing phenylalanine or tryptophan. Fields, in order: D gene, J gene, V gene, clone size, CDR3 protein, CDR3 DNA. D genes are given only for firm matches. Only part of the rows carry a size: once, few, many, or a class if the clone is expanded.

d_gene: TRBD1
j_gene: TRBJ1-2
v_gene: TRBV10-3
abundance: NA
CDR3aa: CAISGDRVFTF
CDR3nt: TGTGCCATCAGTGGGGACAGGGTTTTCACCTTC

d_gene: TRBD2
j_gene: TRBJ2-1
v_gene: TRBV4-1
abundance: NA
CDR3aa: CASSQVLAGESNEQFF
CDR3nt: TGCGCCAGCAGCCAGGTCTTGGCGGGAGAGTCTAATGAGCAGTTCTTC

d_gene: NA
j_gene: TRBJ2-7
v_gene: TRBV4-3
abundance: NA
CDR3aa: CANSQDGTTRQYF
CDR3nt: TGCGCCAACAGCCAAGACGGAACTACGAGGCAGTACTTC

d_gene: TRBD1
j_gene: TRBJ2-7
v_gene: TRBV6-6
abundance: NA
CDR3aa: CASSLQGAYEQYF
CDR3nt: TGTGCCAGCAGTCTCCAGGGGGCCTACGAGCAGTACTTC

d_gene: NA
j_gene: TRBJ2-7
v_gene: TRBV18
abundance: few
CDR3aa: CASSPSGVSYEQYF
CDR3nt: TGTGCCAGCTCACCAAGTGGGGTCTCCTACGAGCAGTACTTC

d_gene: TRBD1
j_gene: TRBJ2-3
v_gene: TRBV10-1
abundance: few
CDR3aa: CASRTGLSDTQYF
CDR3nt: TGCGCCAGCAGGACAGGGTTGTCAGATACGCAGTATTTT

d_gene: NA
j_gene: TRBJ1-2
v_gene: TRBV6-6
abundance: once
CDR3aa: CASRNRVYGYTF
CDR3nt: TGTGCCAGCAGGAACAGGGTCTATGGCTACACCTTC

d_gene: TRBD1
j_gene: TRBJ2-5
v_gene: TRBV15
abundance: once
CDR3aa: CATSSDLAGGRETQYF
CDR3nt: TGTGCCACCAGCAGCGATTTGGCAGGGGGTAGGGAGACCCAGTACTTC

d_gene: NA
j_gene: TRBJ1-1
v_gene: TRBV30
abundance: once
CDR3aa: CAWTSSTAMNTEAFF
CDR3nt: TGTGCCTGGACCTCTTCGACGGCCATGAACACTGAAGCTTTCTTT

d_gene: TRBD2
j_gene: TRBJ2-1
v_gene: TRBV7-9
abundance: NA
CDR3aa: CASSWAGGGVKFF
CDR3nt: TGTGCCAGCAGCTGGGCCGGGGGGGGTGTGAAGTTCTTC

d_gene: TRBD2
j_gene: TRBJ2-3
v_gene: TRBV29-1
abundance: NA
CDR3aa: CSVPTSGRVSDTQYF
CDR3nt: TGCAGCGTTCCGACTAGCGGGAGGGTGTCAGATACGCAGTATTTT

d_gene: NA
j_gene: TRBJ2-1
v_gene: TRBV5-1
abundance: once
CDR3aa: CASSLGQNSYNEQFF
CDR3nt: TGCGCCAGCAGCTTAGGACAGAACTCCTACAATGAGCAGTTCTTC